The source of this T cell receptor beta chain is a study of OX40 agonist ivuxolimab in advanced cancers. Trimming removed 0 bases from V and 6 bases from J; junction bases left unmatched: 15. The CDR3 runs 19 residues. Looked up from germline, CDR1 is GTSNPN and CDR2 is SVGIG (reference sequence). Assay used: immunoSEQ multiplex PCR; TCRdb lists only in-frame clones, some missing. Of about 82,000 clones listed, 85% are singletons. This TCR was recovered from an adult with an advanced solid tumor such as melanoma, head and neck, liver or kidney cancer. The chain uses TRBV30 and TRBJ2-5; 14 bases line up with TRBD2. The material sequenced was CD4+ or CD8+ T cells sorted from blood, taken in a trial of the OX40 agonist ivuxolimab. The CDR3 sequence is CAWSVRGLAGVLGLQTQYF. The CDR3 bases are TGTGCCTGGAGTGTACGGGGACTAGCGGGGGTCCTTGGACTTCAGACCCAGTACTTC. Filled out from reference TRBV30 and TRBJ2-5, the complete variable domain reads SQTIHQWPATLVQPVGSPLSLECTVEGTSNPNLYWYRQAAGRGLQLLFYSVGIGQISSEVPQNLSASRPQDRQFILSSKKLLLSDSGFYLCAWSVRGLAGVLGLQTQYFGPGTRLLVL.